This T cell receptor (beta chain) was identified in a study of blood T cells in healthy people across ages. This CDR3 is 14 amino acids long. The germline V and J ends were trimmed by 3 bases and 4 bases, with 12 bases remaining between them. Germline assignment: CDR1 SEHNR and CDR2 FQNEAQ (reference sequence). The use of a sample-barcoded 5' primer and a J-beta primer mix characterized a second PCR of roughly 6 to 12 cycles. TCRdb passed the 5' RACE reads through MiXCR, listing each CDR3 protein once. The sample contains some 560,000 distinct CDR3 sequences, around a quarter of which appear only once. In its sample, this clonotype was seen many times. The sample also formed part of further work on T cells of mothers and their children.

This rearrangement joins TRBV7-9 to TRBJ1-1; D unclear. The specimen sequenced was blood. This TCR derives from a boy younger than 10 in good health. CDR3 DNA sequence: TGTGCCAGCAGCTTGGACGGAGAGGCCACTGAAGCTTTCTTT. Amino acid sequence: CASSLDGEATEAFF.